This T cell receptor (beta chain) was sequenced during a study of blood T cell repertoires in COVID-19. In the study overall: Sample material is recorded as cDNA or gDNA derived from T cells, B-cell-depleted T cells, or PBMCs.

In the authors' workflow: Reference gene primer amplification gave estimated nucleated cell counts. The assay was immunoSEQ multiplex PCR, and TCRdb's table has in-frame clones only and misses some. V, J and clone size were drawn from that table, and D and trimming were deduced from the DNA. The sample records 90,000 to 150,000 clones, roughly 76% being singletons. Trimming cost V 6 bases and J 4 bases, with 7 bases left between them. Germline V gene data show CDR1 as MNHEY and CDR2 as SVGAGI. This CDR3 is 12 amino acids long. The specimen was peripheral blood. J is TRBJ1-3 and V is TRBV6-5; D not resolved. This clonotype originated in a human donor in a cohort sampled during active COVID-19. The CDR3: CASSGSGNTIYF. The CDR3 region has the DNA TGTGCCAGCAGCGGGTCAGGAAACACCATATATTTT.